What follows is one TCR beta chain and its context. Antigen unknown. A minimum of one pre-ART and two post-ART PBMC samples existed for each donor. The sample comes from a study of long-term antiretroviral therapy in people with HIV. Study-wide results and limits: From the mid-2000s to the late 2010s, blood was obtained, possibly while participants received older ART regimens. Pre-ART expanded TRB clones stayed dominant throughout, though often decreasing after ART. Controls showed broader CDR3 length ranges than did the HIV repertoires.

V lost 0 bases to trimming and J lost 0 bases; unmatched junction nucleotides: 4. This CDR3 region has 16 residues. CDR1 and CDR2 (germline): SGHRS, YFSETQ. The authors ran the immunoSEQ assay, v3.0, at survey level. Sequenced by immunoSEQ multiplex PCR; TCRdb stores in-frame clones only, minus some. The sample yields about 2,000 clones, 88% seen once. V gene TRBV5-1 combines with J gene TRBJ2-7; 9 nucleotides match TRBD1. The sequencing used unsorted PBMCs, collected 0.7 years after starting antiretroviral therapy. The sequence came from a woman aged 45 to 65 with HIV. The DNA for the CDR3 is TGCGCCAGCAGCTTGGGTGGGACAGGGATCTCCTACGAGCAGTACTTC. It encodes CASSLGGTGISYEQYF.